This TCR beta chain was profiled in a study of blood T cell repertoires in COVID-19. Study-level information: Samples of COVID-19 (acute and convalescent) were obtained from the United States, Italy and Spain. Sources were T cells, B-cell-depleted T cells, or PBMCs; the material itself was cDNA or gDNA.

Original processing methods: Estimation of nucleated cell counts relied on the amplification of reference gene primers. The data were produced by immunoSEQ multiplex PCR, yet TCRdb's version contains in-frame clones alone and is incomplete. V and J calls plus clone size are reproduced from that table; the DNA served to infer D and trimming. This table has 450,000 to 500,000 clones, over 75% appearing once. The CDR3 extends over 14 amino acids. Germline CDR1 reads MNHNY; CDR2 reads SVGAGI (reference sequence). After removal of 6 bases from V and 7 bases from J, the junction contained 8 bases not matched to a gene.

The chain links TRBV6-6 to TRBJ2-1, with 8 positions matching TRBD2. Sequencing was carried out using peripheral blood. The clonotype was recovered from a human donor in a cohort sampled during active COVID-19. As DNA, the CDR3 is TGTGCCAGCAGGTCGGGGGGGCTTAGGAATGAGCAGTTCTTC. Its translation is CASRSGGLRNEQFF.